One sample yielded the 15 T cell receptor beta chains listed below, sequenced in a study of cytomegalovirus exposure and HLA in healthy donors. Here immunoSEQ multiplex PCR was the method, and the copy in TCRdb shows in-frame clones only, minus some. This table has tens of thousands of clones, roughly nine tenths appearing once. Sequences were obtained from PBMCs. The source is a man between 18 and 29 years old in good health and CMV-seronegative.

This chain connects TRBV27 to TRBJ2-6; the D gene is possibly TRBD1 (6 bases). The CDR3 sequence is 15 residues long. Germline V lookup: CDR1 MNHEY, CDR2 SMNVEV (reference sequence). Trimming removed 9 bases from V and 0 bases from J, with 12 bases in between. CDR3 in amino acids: CASRDIDSGANVLTF. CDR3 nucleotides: TGTGCCAGTAGGGACATCGACTCTGGGGCCAACGTCCTGACTTTC.

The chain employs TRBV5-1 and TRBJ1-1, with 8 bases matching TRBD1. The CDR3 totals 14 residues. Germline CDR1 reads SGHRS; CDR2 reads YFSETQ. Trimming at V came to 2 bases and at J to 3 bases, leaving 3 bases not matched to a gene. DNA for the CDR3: TGCGCCAGCAGCTTCAGGGGGCTGGACACTGAAGCTTTCTTT. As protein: CASSFRGLDTEAFF.

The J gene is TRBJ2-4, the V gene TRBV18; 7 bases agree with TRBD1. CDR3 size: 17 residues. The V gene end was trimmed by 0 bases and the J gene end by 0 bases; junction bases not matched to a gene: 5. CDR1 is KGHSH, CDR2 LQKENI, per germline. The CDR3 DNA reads TGTGCCAGCTCACCACCGGGACAGTTCCTAGCCAAAAACATTCAGTACTTC. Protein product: CASSPPGQFLAKNIQYF.

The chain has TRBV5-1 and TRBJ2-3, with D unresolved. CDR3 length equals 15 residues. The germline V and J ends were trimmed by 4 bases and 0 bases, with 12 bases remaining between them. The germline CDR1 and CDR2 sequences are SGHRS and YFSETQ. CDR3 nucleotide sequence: TGCGCCAGCAGCGTATTAGCAGCTAGCACAGATACGCAGTATTTT. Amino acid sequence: CASSVLAASTDTQYF.

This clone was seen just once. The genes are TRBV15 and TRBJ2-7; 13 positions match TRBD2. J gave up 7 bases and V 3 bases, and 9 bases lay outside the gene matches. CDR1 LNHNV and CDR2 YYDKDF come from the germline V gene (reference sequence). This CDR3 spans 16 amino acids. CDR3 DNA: TGTGCCACCAGCAGGCCGACTAGCGGGAGGTCGGGAGAGCAGTACTTC. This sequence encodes CATSRPTSGRSGEQYF.

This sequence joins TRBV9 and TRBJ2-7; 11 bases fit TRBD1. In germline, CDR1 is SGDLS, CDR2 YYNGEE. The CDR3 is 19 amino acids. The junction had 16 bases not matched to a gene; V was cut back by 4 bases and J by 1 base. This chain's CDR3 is CASSTPGGQGATPSYEQYF. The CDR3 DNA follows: TGTGCCAGCAGCACCCCCGGCGGACAGGGGGCGACCCCTTCCTACGAGCAGTACTTC.

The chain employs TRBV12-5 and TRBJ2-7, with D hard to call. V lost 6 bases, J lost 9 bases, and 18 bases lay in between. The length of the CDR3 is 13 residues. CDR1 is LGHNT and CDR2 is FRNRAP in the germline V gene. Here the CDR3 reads CASGNDPLGTQYF. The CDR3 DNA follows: TGTGCTAGTGGAAACGATCCGCTAGGCACGCAGTACTTC.

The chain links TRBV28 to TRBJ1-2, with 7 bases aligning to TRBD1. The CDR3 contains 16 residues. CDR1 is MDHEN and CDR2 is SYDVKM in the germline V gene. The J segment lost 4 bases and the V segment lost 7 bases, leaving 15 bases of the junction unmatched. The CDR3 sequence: CASTTDPLQGFYGYTF. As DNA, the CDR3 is TGTGCCAGCACCACGGACCCTCTACAGGGGTTCTATGGCTACACCTTC.

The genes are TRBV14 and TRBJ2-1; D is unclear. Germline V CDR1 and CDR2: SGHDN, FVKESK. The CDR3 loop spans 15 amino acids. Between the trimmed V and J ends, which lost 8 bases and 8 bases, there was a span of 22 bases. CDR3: CASSRTSEEVYEQFF. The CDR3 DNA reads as TGTGCCAGCTCCCGCACGAGCGAAGAGGTCTATGAGCAGTTCTTC. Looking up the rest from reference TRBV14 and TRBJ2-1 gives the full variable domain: EAGVTQFPSHSVIEKGQTVTLRCDPISGHDNLYWYRRVMGKEIKFLLHFVKESKQDESGMPNNRFLAERTGGTYSTLKVQPAELEDSGVYFCASSRTSEEVYEQFFGPGTRLTVL.

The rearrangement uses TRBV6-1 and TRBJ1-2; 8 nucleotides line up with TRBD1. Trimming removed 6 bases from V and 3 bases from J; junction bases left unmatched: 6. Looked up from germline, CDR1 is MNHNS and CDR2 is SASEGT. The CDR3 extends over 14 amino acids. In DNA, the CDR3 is TGTGCCAGCAGCCAACCGGGACAGGACTATGGCTACACCTTC. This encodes CASSQPGQDYGYTF.

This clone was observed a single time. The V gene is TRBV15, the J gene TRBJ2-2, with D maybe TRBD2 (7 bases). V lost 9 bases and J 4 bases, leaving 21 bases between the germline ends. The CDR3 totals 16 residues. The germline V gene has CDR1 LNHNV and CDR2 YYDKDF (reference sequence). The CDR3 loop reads CATSPWGGLTTGELFF. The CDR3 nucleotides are TGTGCCACTAGTCCTTGGGGGGGGCTGACCACCGGGGAGCTGTTTTTT.

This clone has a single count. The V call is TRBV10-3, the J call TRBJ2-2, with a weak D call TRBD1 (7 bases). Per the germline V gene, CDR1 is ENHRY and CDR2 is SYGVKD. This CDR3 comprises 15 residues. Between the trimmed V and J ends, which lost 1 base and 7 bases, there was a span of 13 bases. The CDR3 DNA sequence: TGTGCCATCAGTGAGTTGGAGGGGGCTGGCGGGGAGCTGTTTTTT. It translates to CAISELEGAGGELFF.

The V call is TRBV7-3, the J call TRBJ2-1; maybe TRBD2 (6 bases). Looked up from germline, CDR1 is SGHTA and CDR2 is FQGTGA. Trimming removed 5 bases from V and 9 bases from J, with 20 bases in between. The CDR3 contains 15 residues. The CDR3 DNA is TGTGCCAGCAGCAACTCCGGGACTCAGTCTCGTGAGCAGTTCTTC. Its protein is CASSNSGTQSREQFF.

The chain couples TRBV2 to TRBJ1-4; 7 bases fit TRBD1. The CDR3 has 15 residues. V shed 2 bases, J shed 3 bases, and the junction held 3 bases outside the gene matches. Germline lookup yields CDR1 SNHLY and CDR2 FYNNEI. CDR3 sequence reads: CASSERTGSNEKLFF. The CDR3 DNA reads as TGTGCCAGCAGTGAAAGGACAGGATCTAATGAAAAACTGTTTTTT.

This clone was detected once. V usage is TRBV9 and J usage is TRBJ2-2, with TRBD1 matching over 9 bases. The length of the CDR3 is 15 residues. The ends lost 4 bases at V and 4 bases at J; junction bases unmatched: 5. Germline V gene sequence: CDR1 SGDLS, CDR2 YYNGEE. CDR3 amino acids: CASSLTGGSTGELFF. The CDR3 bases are TGTGCCAGCAGCCTCACAGGGGGCAGCACCGGGGAGCTGTTTTTT.